Below are 17 T cell receptor beta chains sequenced from a single sample in a study of T cell responses to AZD1222 COVID-19 vaccine. Here immunoSEQ multiplex PCR was the method, and the copy in TCRdb shows in-frame clones only, minus some. The top ten clones hold roughly 4.7% of a sample with approximately 150,000 clones, about 90% of them seen once. Sequences were derived from peripheral blood, sampled on day 0 of AZD1222 vaccination. The receptor source for this set is an adult in good health.

J is TRBJ2-3 and V is TRBV27; D is tentatively TRBD1 or TRBD2 (5 bases each). Per germline, CDR1 MNHEY and CDR2 SMNVEV (reference sequence). The germline V and J ends were trimmed by 6 bases and 1 base, with 23 bases remaining between them. The CDR3 contains 18 residues. CDR3 nucleotide sequence: TGTGCCAGCAGGTTTATGGGGGAAGGGCTTATACGCACAGATACGCAGTATTTT. This gives the protein CASRFMGEGLIRTDTQYF.

The chain couples TRBV27 to TRBJ1-2; 7 positions match TRBD1. V gave up 5 bases and J gave up 3 bases; unmatched junction bases: 6. The CDR3 is made up of 14 amino acids. Germline assignment: CDR1 MNHEY and CDR2 SMNVEV (reference sequence). The CDR3 loop is CASSARGGHYGYTF. CDR3 nucleotides: TGTGCCAGCAGTGCGAGAGGGGGCCACTATGGCTACACCTTC.

The chain has TRBV6-4 and TRBJ1-5, with D possibly TRBD1 on 6 matching bases. Germline V gene sequence: CDR1 MRHNA, CDR2 SNTAGT. The V end lost 6 bases, the J end lost 3 bases, and 12 bases lay between the germline ends. The CDR3 loop spans 14 amino acids. In DNA form, the CDR3 reads TGTGCCAGCAGGCATGACAGGTTCAATCAGCCCCAGCATTTT. Amino acid sequence: CASRHDRFNQPQHF.

This chain joins TRBV4-2 and TRBJ1-3; TRBD1 might be the D (5 bases). From germline, CDR1 is LGHNA and CDR2 YNFKEQ. Trimming removed 1 base from V and 0 bases from J, with 16 bases in between. The CDR3 contains 18 residues. In nucleotides, the CDR3 is TGTGCCAGCAGCCAAGTGGGGCAGTACGCCCTCTCTGGAAACACCATATATTTT. Its protein product is CASSQVGQYALSGNTIYF.

V usage is TRBV3-1 (or the pseudogene TRBV3-2) and J usage is TRBJ1-5; tentative D call: TRBD1 (5 bases). V lost 1 base, J lost 0 bases, and 10 bases lay in between. CDR1 LGHDT and CDR2 YNNKEL come from the germline V gene (reference sequence). The CDR3 contains 16 residues. Here the CDR3 reads CASSQGTGPSNQPQHF. The DNA for the CDR3 is TGTGCCAGCAGCCAAGGAACAGGCCCTAGCAATCAGCCCCAGCATTTT.

The genes are TRBV6-6 and TRBJ2-3; the D gene is possibly TRBD1 (5 bases). The CDR3 totals 15 residues. Germline values: CDR1 MNHNY, CDR2 SVGAGI (reference sequence). Trimming shortened V by 1 base and J by 2 bases, and 10 bases separated the two germline ends. CDR3 sequence reads: CASSYLGVSTDTQYF. The DNA of the CDR3 is TGTGCCAGCAGTTACTTAGGGGTTTCCACAGATACGCAGTATTTT.

The chain combines TRBV29-1 with TRBJ1-3; D is possibly TRBD1 (5 bases). The V gene lost 6 bases and the J gene lost 0 bases, with 12 bases spanning the gap. The CDR3 is made up of 14 amino acids. The germline gives CDR1 SQVTM, CDR2 ANQGSEA. In DNA form, the CDR3 reads TGCAGCGTCACGGGGGGGACCTCTGGAAACACCATATATTTT. It encodes CSVTGGTSGNTIYF.

The chain combines TRBV9 with TRBJ2-7, with D possibly TRBD1 on 6 matching bases. Deletions cut 0 bases from V and 6 bases from J, with 10 bases between. CDR3 length: 13 residues. The germline V gene has CDR1 SGDLS and CDR2 YYNGEE. The CDR3 bases are TGTGCCAGCAGCGTAGAGGGGGTCGGCGAGCAGTACTTC. Its translation is CASSVEGVGEQYF.

The rearrangement links TRBV19 to TRBJ2-1, with D tentatively TRBD1 (5 bases). The V gene's germline CDR1 is LNHDA and CDR2 SQIVND (reference sequence). The CDR3 loop spans 13 amino acids. Trimming shortened V by 6 bases and J by 3 bases, and 9 bases separated the two germline ends. Here the CDR3 DNA reads TGTGCCAGTAGGGGGCACTACTACAATGAGCAGTTCTTC. Protein: CASRGHYYNEQFF.

This chain links TRBV4-1 with TRBJ2-1; 16 bases line up with TRBD2. Germline assignment: CDR1 MGHRA and CDR2 YSYEKL. With V trimmed by 5 bases and J by 10 bases, 11 bases remained unmatched. The CDR3 is made up of 17 amino acids. CDR3 coding DNA: TGCGCCAGCAGCAATTCGGGACTAGCGGGAGGGTCCGGGGAGCAGTTCTTC. This sequence encodes CASSNSGLAGGSGEQFF.

The chain carries TRBV7-2 and TRBJ2-3; D remains unclear. With 3 bases removed from V and 2 bases from J, the gap between germline ends came to 6 bases. Germline CDR1 SGHTA, CDR2 FQGNSA. This CDR3 has 13 residues. Here the CDR3 reads CASSFHSTDTQYF. CDR3 nucleotide sequence: TGTGCCAGCAGCTTTCATTCCACAGATACGCAGTATTTT.

V is TRBV18 and J is TRBJ2-3; 9 bases are a match to TRBD1. The germline V gene encodes CDR1 KGHSH and CDR2 LQKENI. This CDR3 has 14 residues. After removal of 4 bases from V and 1 base from J, the junction contained 0 bases not matched to a gene. CDR3 sequence: CASSRDRGTDTQYF. CDR3 nucleotide sequence: TGTGCCAGCTCACGGGACAGGGGCACAGATACGCAGTATTTT.

The chain is built from TRBV13 and TRBJ1-5; TRBD1 aligns across 10 bases. The CDR3 contains 16 residues. With 4 bases clipped from V and 0 bases from J, the junction kept 3 bases outside the gene matches. From germline, CDR1 is PRHDT and CDR2 FYEKMQ (reference sequence). CDR3 in DNA: TGTGCCAGCAGCTCCCGGACAGGGGGTAGCAATCAGCCCCAGCATTTT. This translates into CASSSRTGGSNQPQHF. Variable domain in full (rest from reference TRBV13 and TRBJ1-5): AAGVIQSPRHLIKEKRETATLKCYPIPRHDTVYWYQQGPGQDPQFLISFYEKMQSDKGSIPDRFSAQQFSDYHSELNMSSLELGDSALYFCASSSRTGGSNQPQHFGDGTRLSIL.

The chain has TRBV19 and TRBJ1-2; no clear D. Trimming pared 3 bases from V and 3 bases from J, leaving 23 bases between. The CDR3 sequence is 18 residues long. In germline, CDR1 is LNHDA, CDR2 SQIVND (reference sequence). Here the CDR3 reads CASSISLSPARLDYGYTF. The CDR3 region has the DNA TGTGCCAGTAGTATCTCCCTCTCGCCAGCGAGGCTGGACTATGGCTACACCTTC.

V is TRBV5-1 and J is TRBJ2-7, with a possible D match to TRBD2 (5 bases). The CDR3 runs to 13 residues. The V end lost 5 bases, the J end lost 2 bases, and 11 bases lay between the germline ends. CDR1 SGHRS and CDR2 YFSETQ come from the germline V gene. The CDR3 protein is CASRRTQAYEQYF. CDR3 in DNA: TGCGCCAGCAGGCGGACTCAAGCCTACGAGCAGTACTTC.

J is TRBJ2-7 and V is TRBV5-6; the D gene is possibly TRBD2 (5 bases). V was trimmed by 4 bases and J by 6 bases, leaving 11 bases between them. Germline assignment: CDR1 SGHDT and CDR2 YYEEEE. The CDR3 is 12 amino acids. The CDR3 here is CASSASSSEQYF. CDR3 DNA sequence: TGTGCCAGCAGCGCATCTAGCTCCGAGCAGTACTTC. Filled out from reference TRBV5-6 and TRBJ2-7, the complete variable domain reads DAGVTQSPTHLIKTRGQQVTLRCSPKSGHDTVSWYQQALGQGPQFIFQYYEEEERQRGNFPDRFSGHQFPNYSSELNVNALLLGDSALYLCASSASSSEQYFGPGTRLTVT.

The chain carries TRBV5-6 and TRBJ1-2; no clear D gene. Trimming left V 1 base short and J 7 bases short, with 14 bases between. CDR3 length: 14 amino acids. CDR1 and CDR2 from the germline V gene are SGHDT and YYEEEE. CDR3 DNA: TGTGCCAGCAGCTTGTCCGCGTCCCTGGGTGGCTACACCTTC. This gives the protein CASSLSASLGGYTF.